This T cell receptor beta chain was identified during a study of OX40 agonist ivuxolimab in advanced cancers. As to this clone: Its antigen is unknown.

The CDR3 has 13 amino acids. Germline V gene sequence: CDR1 MNHNS, CDR2 SASEGT. V was trimmed by 2 bases and J by 8 bases, leaving 12 bases between them. Findings and caveats of the study: Fewer expanded clones were found on average in CD4+ than in CD8+ T cells.

Sequenced by immunoSEQ multiplex PCR; TCRdb stores in-frame clones only, minus some. The sample lists fewer than 80,000 clones, less than 85% occurring once. This chain uses TRBV6-1 with TRBJ1-2; D call uncertain. The sequenced sample was CD4+ or CD8+ T cells sorted from blood, obtained in a trial of the OX40 agonist ivuxolimab. The receptor was isolated from an adult with an advanced solid tumor such as melanoma, head and neck, liver or kidney cancer. CDR3 nucleotides: TGTGCCAGCAGTGAAAGGGCCTTGGGGGGCTACACCTTC. Translation: CASSERALGGYTF.